Here is one T cell receptor (beta chain) with its context. Germline values: CDR1 LNHDA, CDR2 SQIVND (reference sequence). The CDR3 is 14 residues long. V lost 7 bases, J lost 8 bases, and 15 bases lay in between. The sample is drawn from a study of T cell changes during pregnancy in multiple sclerosis. The data were produced by immunoSEQ multiplex PCR, yet TCRdb's version contains in-frame clones alone and is incomplete. The top ten clones hold about 1.2% of a sample with tens of thousands of clones, 75% to 95% of them seen once. The chain uses TRBV19 and TRBJ1-6; no firm D call. The sample in question was peripheral blood, obtained after pregnancy. The sequence was collected from a female donor in good health, enrolled as a control in a pregnancy study. This CDR3 reads CASKAGRRYSPLHF. Here the CDR3 DNA reads TGTGCCAGTAAGGCTGGGCGCCGGTATTCACCCCTCCACTTT.